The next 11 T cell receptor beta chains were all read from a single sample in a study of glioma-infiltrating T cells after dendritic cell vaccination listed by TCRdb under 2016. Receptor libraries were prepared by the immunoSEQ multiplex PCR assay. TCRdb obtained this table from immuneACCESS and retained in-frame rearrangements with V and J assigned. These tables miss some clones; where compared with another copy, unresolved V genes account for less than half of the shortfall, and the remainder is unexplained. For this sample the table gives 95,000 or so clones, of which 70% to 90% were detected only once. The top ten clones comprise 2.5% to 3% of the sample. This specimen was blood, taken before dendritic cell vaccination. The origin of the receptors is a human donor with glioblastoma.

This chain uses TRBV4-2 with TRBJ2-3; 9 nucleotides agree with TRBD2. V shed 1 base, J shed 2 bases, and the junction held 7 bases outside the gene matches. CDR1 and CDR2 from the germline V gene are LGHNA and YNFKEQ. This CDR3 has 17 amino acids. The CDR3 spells CASSQVGSGGFTDTQYF. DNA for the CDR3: TGTGCCAGCAGCCAAGTTGGTAGCGGGGGATTCACAGATACGCAGTATTTT.

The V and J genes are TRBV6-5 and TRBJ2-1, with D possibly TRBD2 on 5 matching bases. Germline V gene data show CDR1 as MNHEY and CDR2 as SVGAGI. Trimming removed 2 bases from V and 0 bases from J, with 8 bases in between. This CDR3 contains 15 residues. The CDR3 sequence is CASSYRESSYNEQFF. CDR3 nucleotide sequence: TGTGCCAGCAGTTACAGGGAGAGCTCCTACAATGAGCAGTTCTTC.

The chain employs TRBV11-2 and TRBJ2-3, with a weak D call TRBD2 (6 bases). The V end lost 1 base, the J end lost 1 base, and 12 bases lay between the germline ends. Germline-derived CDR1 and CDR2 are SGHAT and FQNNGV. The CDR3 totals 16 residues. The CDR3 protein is CASSLALAVGTDTQYF. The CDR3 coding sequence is TGTGCCAGCAGCTTAGCCTTAGCGGTAGGCACAGATACGCAGTATTTT.

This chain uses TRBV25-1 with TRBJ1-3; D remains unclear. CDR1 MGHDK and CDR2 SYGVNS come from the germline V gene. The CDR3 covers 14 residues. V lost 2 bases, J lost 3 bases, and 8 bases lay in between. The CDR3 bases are TGTGCCAGCAGTGAACGGGATAGTGGAAACACCATATATTTT. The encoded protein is CASSERDSGNTIYF.

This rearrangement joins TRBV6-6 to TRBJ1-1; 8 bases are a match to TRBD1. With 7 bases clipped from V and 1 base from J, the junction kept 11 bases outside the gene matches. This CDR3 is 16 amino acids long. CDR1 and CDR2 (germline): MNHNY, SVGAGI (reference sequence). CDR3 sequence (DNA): TGTGCCAGCAATCAGCCAGGGGGCGCCGGGAACACTGAAGCTTTCTTT. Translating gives CASNQPGGAGNTEAFF.

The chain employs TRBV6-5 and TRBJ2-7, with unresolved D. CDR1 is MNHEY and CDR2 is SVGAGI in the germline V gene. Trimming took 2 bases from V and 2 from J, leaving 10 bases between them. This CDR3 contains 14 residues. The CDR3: CASSYAAVAYEQYF. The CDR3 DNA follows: TGTGCCAGCAGTTACGCGGCGGTTGCCTACGAGCAGTACTTC.

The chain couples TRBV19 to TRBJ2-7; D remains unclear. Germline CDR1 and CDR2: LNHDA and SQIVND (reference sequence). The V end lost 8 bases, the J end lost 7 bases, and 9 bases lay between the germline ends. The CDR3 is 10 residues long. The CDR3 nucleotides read TGTGCCAGTCCCCCCCGGGAGCAGTACTTC. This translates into CASPPREQYF.

CDR3 sequence (DNA): TGCGCCAGCAGCCCGGGCTGGGAGGGCGAAAAACTGTTTTTT. Residues: CASSPGWEGEKLFF. The chain has TRBV5-1 and TRBJ1-4, with D unclear. The CDR3 has 14 amino acids. CDR1 SGHRS and CDR2 YFSETQ come from the germline V gene. Trimming took 4 bases from V and 8 from J, leaving 15 bases between them.

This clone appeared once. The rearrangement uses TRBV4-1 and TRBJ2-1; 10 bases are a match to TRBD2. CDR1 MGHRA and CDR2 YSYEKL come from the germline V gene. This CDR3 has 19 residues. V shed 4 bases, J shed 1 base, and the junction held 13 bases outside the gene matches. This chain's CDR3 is CASSPGRASGSRSYNEQFF. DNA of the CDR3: TGCGCCAGCAGCCCAGGCCGGGCTAGCGGGAGTCGGTCCTACAATGAGCAGTTCTTC.

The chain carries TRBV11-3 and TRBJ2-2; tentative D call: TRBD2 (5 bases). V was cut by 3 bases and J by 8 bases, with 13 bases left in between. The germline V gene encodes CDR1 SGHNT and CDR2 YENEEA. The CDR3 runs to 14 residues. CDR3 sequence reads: CASSFTGELGELFF. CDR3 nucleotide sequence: TGTGCCAGCAGCTTTACCGGGGAGCTGGGGGAGCTGTTTTTT.

CDR3: CASSRLAGPEGEQYF. In DNA form, the CDR3 reads TGTGCCAGCAGTAGACTAGCGGGACCGGAGGGCGAGCAGTACTTC. The chain combines TRBV6-6 with TRBJ2-7; 11 nucleotides agree with TRBD2. CDR1 is MNHNY and CDR2 is SVGAGI in the germline V gene (reference sequence). This CDR3 has 15 residues. V lost 5 bases to trimming and J lost 6 bases; unmatched junction nucleotides: 9.